These 12 T cell receptor beta chains were sequenced from one sample in a study of blood T cells in healthy people across ages. It was with a sample-barcoded 5' primer and a J-beta primer mix that a second PCR of roughly 6 to 12 cycles was run. TCRdb re-analysed the 5' RACE reads in MiXCR, keeping a single row per CDR3 protein. Of some 1,500,000 distinct CDR3 sequences in the sample, approximately 42% were seen once. The sample taken for sequencing was blood. The origin of the receptors is a woman aged 18-29 years in good health.

V and J are TRBV4-1 and TRBJ1-1, with D possibly TRBD1 on 5 matching bases. The CDR3 runs 15 residues. CDR1 is MGHRA, CDR2 YSYEKL, per germline. With 0 bases removed from V and 8 bases from J, the gap between germline ends came to 16 bases. Here the CDR3 DNA reads TGCGCCAGCAGCCAAGATGGCCGGGGGTTTCGAGAAGCTTTCTTT. It codes for CASSQDGRGFREAFF.

This chain joins TRBV20-1 and TRBJ2-1; D ambiguous. V dropped 5 bases and J dropped 10 bases, with 12 bases sitting between them. Looked up from germline, CDR1 is DFQATT and CDR2 is SNEGSKA (reference sequence). The CDR3 contains 11 residues. CDR3 nucleotides: TGCAGTGCTCCCCAGACAAACGAGCAGTTCTTC. Translated, it gives CSAPQTNEQFF.

This chain uses TRBV20-1 with TRBJ1-4; unclear D gene. Trimming removed 7 bases at V and 9 bases at J, with 21 bases between. The CDR3 length is 14 residues. CDR1 DFQATT and CDR2 SNEGSKA come from the germline V gene (reference sequence). CDR3 bases: TGCAGTGTTCGGGCCGGTGGAGGAAATCAAAAACTGTTTTTT. Its protein is CSVRAGGGNQKLFF.

This clonotype was seen only a few times. This chain uses TRBV6-5 with TRBJ1-2, with a tentative D call TRBD1 (6 bases). The germline V and J ends were trimmed by 5 bases and 2 bases, with 15 bases remaining between them. Germline-derived CDR1 and CDR2 are MNHEY and SVGAGI. The CDR3 is made up of 15 amino acids. The CDR3, as DNA: TGTGCCAGCAGTCCCCGCAGGACAGACAACTATGGCTACACCTTC. This translates into CASSPRRTDNYGYTF.

The gene calls are TRBV29-1 and TRBJ2-7; 8 nucleotides agree with TRBD1. Losses at the gene ends were 6 bases for V and 2 bases for J; bases not matched to a gene: 6. CDR1 and CDR2 (germline): SQVTM, ANQGSEA. This CDR3 comprises 13 residues. The CDR3 protein is CSVGDRSPYEQYF. The CDR3 region has the DNA TGCAGCGTCGGGGACAGGAGCCCCTACGAGCAGTACTTC.

This clonotype was detected a few times. The V call is TRBV7-9, the J call TRBJ1-1, with D perhaps matching TRBD1 (6 bases). The CDR3 is 13 residues long. V was cut by 5 bases and J by 8 bases, with 15 bases left in between. Looked up from germline, CDR1 is SEHNR and CDR2 is FQNEAQ (reference sequence). CDR3: CASSPRGRSEAFF. CDR3 bases: TGTGCCAGCAGCCCCAGGGGTAGAAGCGAAGCTTTCTTT.

The chain has TRBV3-1 and TRBJ2-7, with TRBD2 matching over 7 bases. The V and J ends lost 1 base and 7 bases, in that order; junction bases with no gene match: 13. CDR3 size: 16 residues. Germline loops: CDR1 LGHDT, CDR2 YNNKEL (reference sequence). CDR3: CASSQAWASGLNEQYF. CDR3 DNA sequence: TGTGCCAGCAGCCAAGCGTGGGCTAGCGGTTTGAATGAGCAGTACTTC.

This clonotype has at least ten counts. One end of the junction does not line up with germline, which may come from a read error. The chain combines TRBV4-3 with TRBJ2-3; D not certain. Germline CDR1 is LGHNA and CDR2 is YSLEER. The CDR3 is 12 residues long. CDR3 in DNA: TGTGCCAGCAGCCAGAGGACAGATACGCAGTATTTT. It yields the protein CASSQRTDTQYF.

This clonotype was counted between two and nine times. Here the CDR3 reads CASSFQSHSTYEQYF. The CDR3 DNA sequence: TGTGCCAGCAGTTTCCAAAGCCACAGTACCTACGAGCAGTACTTC. This sequence joins TRBV12-3 or TRBV12-4 and TRBJ2-7; D is unclear. V was trimmed by 3 bases and J by 2 bases, leaving 14 bases between them. The CDR3 sequence is 15 residues long.

CDR3 nucleotide sequence: TGTGCCAGCAGTGACCCCTCGGAGATTAAGAAGTTCTTC. Protein: CASSDPSEIKKFF. The chain is built from TRBV6-1 and TRBJ2-1; D is undetermined. Germline CDR1 and CDR2: MNHNS and SASEGT. The germline V and J ends were trimmed by 3 bases and 14 bases, with 17 bases remaining between them. This CDR3 comprises 13 residues.

A few counts support this clonotype. The CDR3 region has the DNA TGCAGTGCTAGAGAGGGGAACAAGAACAATGAGCAGTACTTC. Residues: CSAREGNKNNEQYF. The chain employs TRBV20-1 and TRBJ2-1, with D uncertain. The J call may be faulty, since TRBJ2-7 better matches the DNA end. Germline CDR1 is DFQATT and CDR2 is SNEGSKA (reference sequence). The CDR3 consists of 14 residues.

This clonotype was seen a handful of times. The chain employs TRBV2 and TRBJ2-3, with D unresolved. V was trimmed by 6 bases and J by 2 bases, leaving 12 bases between them. This CDR3 contains 14 residues. CDR1 is SNHLY and CDR2 is FYNNEI in the germline V gene. In DNA form, the CDR3 reads TGTGCCAGCAGAGACGGTGGGTTCACAGATACGCAGTATTTT. It translates to CASRDGGFTDTQYF.